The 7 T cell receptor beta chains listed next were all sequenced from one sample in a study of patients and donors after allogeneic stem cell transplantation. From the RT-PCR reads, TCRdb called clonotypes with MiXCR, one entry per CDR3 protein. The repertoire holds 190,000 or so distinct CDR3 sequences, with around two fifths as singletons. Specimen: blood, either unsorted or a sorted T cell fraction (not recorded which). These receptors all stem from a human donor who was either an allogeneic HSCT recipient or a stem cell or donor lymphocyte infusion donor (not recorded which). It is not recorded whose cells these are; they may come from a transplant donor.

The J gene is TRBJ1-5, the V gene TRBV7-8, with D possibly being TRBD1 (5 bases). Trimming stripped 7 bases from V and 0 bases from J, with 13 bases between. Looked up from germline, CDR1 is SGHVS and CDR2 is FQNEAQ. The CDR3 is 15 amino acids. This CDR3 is CASTRQPYSNQPQHF. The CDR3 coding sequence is TGTGCCAGCACCCGACAGCCTTATAGCAATCAGCCCCAGCATTTT.

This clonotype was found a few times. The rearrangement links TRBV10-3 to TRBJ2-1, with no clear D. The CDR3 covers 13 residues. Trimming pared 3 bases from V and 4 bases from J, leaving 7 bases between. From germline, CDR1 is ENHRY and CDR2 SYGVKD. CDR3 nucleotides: TGTGCCATCAGTGAAGAGGTGTACAATGAGCAGTTCTTC. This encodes CAISEEVYNEQFF.

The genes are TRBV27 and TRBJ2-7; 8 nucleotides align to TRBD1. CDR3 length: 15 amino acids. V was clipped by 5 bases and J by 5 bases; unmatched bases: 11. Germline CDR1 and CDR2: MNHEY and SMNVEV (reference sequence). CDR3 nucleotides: TGTGCCAGCAGTGCCCGGGACAGGAAAAGGCACGAGCAGTACTTC. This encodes CASSARDRKRHEQYF.

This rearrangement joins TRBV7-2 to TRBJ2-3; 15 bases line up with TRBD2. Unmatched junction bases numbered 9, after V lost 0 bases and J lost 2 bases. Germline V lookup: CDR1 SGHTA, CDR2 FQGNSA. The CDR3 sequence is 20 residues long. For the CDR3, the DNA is TGTGCCAGCAGCTTAGCGCACGGACTAGCGGGGGGGCCGTTCACAGATACGCAGTATTTT. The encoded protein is CASSLAHGLAGGPFTDTQYF.

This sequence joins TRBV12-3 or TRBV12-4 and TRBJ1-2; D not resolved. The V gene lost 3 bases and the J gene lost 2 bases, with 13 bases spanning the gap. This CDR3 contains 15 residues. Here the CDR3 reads CASSLGPGANYGYTF. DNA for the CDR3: TGTGCCAGCAGTTTGGGTCCGGGAGCGAACTATGGCTACACCTTC.

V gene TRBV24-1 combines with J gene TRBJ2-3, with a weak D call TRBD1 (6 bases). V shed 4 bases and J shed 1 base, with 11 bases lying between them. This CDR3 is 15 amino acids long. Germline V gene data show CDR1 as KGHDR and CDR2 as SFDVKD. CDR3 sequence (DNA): TGTGCCACCAGTGACCTTCGACAGGGCACAGATACGCAGTATTTT. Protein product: CATSDLRQGTDTQYF.

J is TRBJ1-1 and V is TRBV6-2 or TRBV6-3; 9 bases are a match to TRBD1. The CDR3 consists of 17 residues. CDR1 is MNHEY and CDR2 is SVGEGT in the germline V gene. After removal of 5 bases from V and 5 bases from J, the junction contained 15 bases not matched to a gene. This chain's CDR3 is CASSLIQGTGRSTEAFF. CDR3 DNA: TGTGCCAGCAGTCTCATTCAAGGGACAGGGAGGAGTACTGAAGCTTTCTTT.